What follows are 30 T cell receptor beta chains derived from one specimen sequenced in a study of OX40 agonist ivuxolimab in advanced cancers. TCRdb keeps only in-frame clones here, not all; method: immunoSEQ multiplex PCR. The sample contains roughly 40,000 clones, 70% to 90% of which appear only once. Sequencing used CD4+ or CD8+ T cells sorted from blood, obtained in a trial of the OX40 agonist ivuxolimab. These receptors originate from an adult with an advanced solid tumor such as melanoma, head and neck, liver or kidney cancer.

The rearrangement links TRBV5-4 to TRBJ2-2; D remains ambiguous. Germline CDR1 and CDR2: SGHNT and YYREEE (reference sequence). The CDR3 is 12 residues long. Between the trimmed V and J ends, which lost 1 base and 5 bases, there was a span of 3 bases. CDR3 sequence reads: CASSLSTGELFF. The CDR3 DNA reads TGTGCCAGCAGCTTGAGTACCGGGGAGCTGTTTTTT. Full variable domain (remainder filled in from reference TRBV5-4 and TRBJ2-2): ETGVTQSPTHLIKTRGQQVTLRCSSQSGHNTVSWYQQALGQGPQFIFQYYREEENGRGNFPPRFSGLQFPNYSSELNVNALELDDSALYLCASSLSTGELFFGEGSRLTVL.

This chain joins TRBV2 and TRBJ2-7; D is undetermined. The germline gives CDR1 SNHLY, CDR2 FYNNEI. Trimming removed 4 bases at V and 6 bases at J, with 4 bases between. The CDR3 contains 10 residues. The CDR3 sequence: CASSGFEQYF. For the CDR3, the DNA is TGTGCCAGCAGTGGCTTCGAGCAGTACTTC.

The rearrangement uses TRBV9 and TRBJ2-3; D call uncertain. The CDR3 covers 17 residues. Trimming took 3 bases from V and 2 from J, leaving 19 bases between them. Germline values: CDR1 SGDLS, CDR2 YYNGEE. CDR3 nucleotides: TGTGCCAGCAGCGGGAAAACTACTAACAGCGCCACAGATACGCAGTATTTT. It specifies CASSGKTTNSATDTQYF.

The genes are TRBV2 and TRBJ2-1; D is perhaps TRBD1 or TRBD2 (5 bases each). Germline V gene sequence: CDR1 SNHLY, CDR2 FYNNEI. Trimming took off 9 bases at V and 0 bases at J, with 12 bases between the two ends. The CDR3 sequence is 14 residues long. The CDR3, as DNA: TGTGCCAGATGGGACGTAAGCTCCTACAATGAGCAGTTCTTC. It is translated as CARWDVSSYNEQFF.

The CDR3 region has the DNA TGTGCCAGCAGTGAAGAACCGAGATTCCCCCAGCATTTT. It is translated as CASSEEPRFPQHF. The chain couples TRBV6-1 to TRBJ1-5, with unresolved D. Trimming removed 1 base from V and 10 bases from J, with 11 bases in between. The CDR3 contains 13 residues. CDR1 is MNHNS, CDR2 SASEGT, per germline.

This rearrangement joins TRBV13 to TRBJ1-2, with 8 bases that match TRBD1. The CDR3 runs 16 residues. V was pared by 2 bases and J by 6 bases, with 11 bases of the junction left unmatched. Germline loops: CDR1 PRHDT, CDR2 FYEKMQ (reference sequence). This CDR3 reads CASSLSLGDRLNGYTF. For the CDR3, the DNA is TGTGCCAGCAGCTTAAGCCTAGGGGACAGGCTAAATGGCTACACCTTC.

This chain connects TRBV19 to TRBJ1-2; D not resolved. CDR1 is LNHDA and CDR2 is SQIVND in the germline V gene (reference sequence). The V end lost 7 bases, the J end lost 4 bases, and 19 bases lay between the germline ends. This CDR3 spans 15 amino acids. CDR3 residues: CASTEFDSVPYGYTF. In DNA form, the CDR3 reads TGTGCCAGTACGGAGTTCGACTCGGTCCCCTATGGCTACACCTTC.

The rearrangement uses TRBV5-1 and TRBJ2-3; 7 nucleotides match TRBD1. The CDR3 spans 15 residues. Germline values: CDR1 SGHRS, CDR2 YFSETQ. Germline trimming cut 4 bases from V and 5 bases from J; bases unmatched to any gene: 10. The CDR3 coding sequence is TGCGCCAGCAGCCCGACAGGGACCCGCTTAGATACGCAGTATTTT. Its translation is CASSPTGTRLDTQYF.

The rearrangement joins TRBV9 to TRBJ2-1, with D unresolved. CDR1 SGDLS and CDR2 YYNGEE come from the germline V gene. This CDR3 is 15 amino acids long. The germline V and J ends were trimmed by 0 bases and 6 bases, with 13 bases remaining between them. CDR3 sequence: CASSVEAASSNEQFF. CDR3 bases: TGTGCCAGCAGCGTAGAGGCCGCCAGTAGCAATGAGCAGTTCTTC.

This clone occurred once. The V gene is TRBV13, the J gene TRBJ1-1; 8 bases map to TRBD1. The CDR3 totals 14 residues. V lost 6 bases and J lost 5; bases outside the gene matches: 8. The germline V gene encodes CDR1 PRHDT and CDR2 FYEKMQ (reference sequence). CDR3 coding DNA: TGTGCCAGCAGTTTACAGGGGGGGAAGACTGAAGCTTTCTTT. Translating gives CASSLQGGKTEAFF.

This chain uses TRBV27 with TRBJ1-1; perhaps TRBD1 as D (5 bases). CDR3 size: 15 residues. Looked up from germline, CDR1 is MNHEY and CDR2 is SMNVEV (reference sequence). Trimming pared 3 bases from V and 7 bases from J, leaving 18 bases between. This CDR3 reads CASSFGSDWGIEAFF. The CDR3 nucleotides read TGTGCCAGCAGTTTCGGATCCGATTGGGGGATTGAAGCTTTCTTT.

V is TRBV4-1 and J is TRBJ1-4; the D is unclear. Germline V CDR1 and CDR2: MGHRA, YSYEKL. The V gene lost 6 bases and the J gene lost 8 bases, with 10 bases spanning the gap. This CDR3 region has 12 residues. This CDR3 reads CASRKGREKLFF. The CDR3 nucleotides read TGCGCCAGCAGGAAAGGTCGGGAAAAACTGTTTTTT.

The chain carries TRBV29-1 and TRBJ1-1; D gene uncertain. V lost 1 base to trimming and J lost 0 bases, with 27 bases between them. Germline V CDR1 and CDR2: SQVTM, ANQGSEA. The CDR3 spans 20 residues. DNA of the CDR3: TGCAGCGTTGAAGGTCGCACGCCTGCCCATAGCCGATTAATGAACACTGAAGCTTTCTTT. The encoded protein is CSVEGRTPAHSRLMNTEAFF.

The gene calls are TRBV6-1 and TRBJ2-7, with TRBD2 matching over 8 bases. The junction had 6 bases not matched to a gene; V was cut back by 4 bases and J by 1 base. CDR3 length equals 15 residues. Germline V gives CDR1 MNHNS, CDR2 SASEGT. The CDR3 sequence: CASSGREGESYEQYF. The CDR3 nucleotides read TGTGCCAGCAGTGGCCGGGAGGGGGAATCCTACGAGCAGTACTTC.

The chain is built from TRBV7-9 and TRBJ2-3, with TRBD2 matching over 9 bases. The junction had 2 bases not matched to a gene; V was cut back by 4 bases and J by 0 bases. The CDR3 is 15 amino acids. Germline V gene lookup returns CDR1 SEHNR and CDR2 FQNEAQ (reference sequence). CDR3 in DNA: TGTGCCAGCAGCTGGACTAGCGCCAGCACAGATACGCAGTATTTT. Translating it yields CASSWTSASTDTQYF. The full variable domain, its missing parts supplied by reference TRBV7-9 and TRBJ2-3, is DTGVSQNPRHKITKRGQNVTFRCDPISEHNRLYWYRQTLGQGPEFLTYFQNEAQLEKSRLLSDRFSAERPKGSFSTLEIQRTEQGDSAMYLCASSWTSASTDTQYFGPGTRLTVL.

Only one count was recorded for this clone. The rearrangement links TRBV30 to TRBJ2-7, with TRBD2 matching over 9 bases. The CDR3 consists of 14 residues. Germline values: CDR1 GTSNPN, CDR2 SVGIG (reference sequence). V dropped 2 bases and J dropped 5; count of bases not matched to a gene: 7. The CDR3 here is CAWSFWRGGDEQYF. In DNA, the CDR3 is TGTGCCTGGAGTTTCTGGCGGGGGGGGGACGAGCAGTACTTC.

The chain employs TRBV29-1 and TRBJ2-7; D may be TRBD1 or TRBD2 (5 bases each). Per germline, CDR1 SQVTM and CDR2 ANQGSEA. CDR3 length equals 13 residues. Trimming shortened V by 2 bases and J by 4 bases, and 12 bases separated the two germline ends. The CDR3 DNA is TGCAGCGTTGAATATTCGGGACGTTACGAGCAGTACTTC. Amino acids: CSVEYSGRYEQYF.

This clone has just one count. The same CDR3 is also encoded by other DNA sequences in this sample. The rearrangement joins TRBV29-1 to TRBJ1-2; D is unclear. The CDR3 runs 17 residues. Germline V lookup: CDR1 SQVTM, CDR2 ANQGSEA. Trimming stripped 5 bases from V and 3 bases from J, with 25 bases between. CDR3: CSVLRVMPGPKYYGYTF. CDR3 coding DNA: TGCAGCGTTCTTAGGGTGATGCCAGGACCTAAGTACTATGGCTACACCTTC.

The V call is TRBV19, the J call TRBJ1-3; 7 nucleotides align to TRBD1. CDR3 length equals 17 residues. V shed 3 bases and J 2 bases; nucleotides not matched to a gene: 10. The V gene's germline CDR1 is LNHDA and CDR2 SQIVND (reference sequence). CDR3 sequence: CASSIVTGFWPGNTIYF. The DNA of the CDR3 is TGTGCCAGTAGTATTGTGACAGGGTTTTGGCCTGGAAACACCATATATTTT.

This clone appeared once. This chain links TRBV11-2 with TRBJ2-7, with 7 bases that match TRBD2. This CDR3 has 14 amino acids. The V gene's germline CDR1 is SGHAT and CDR2 FQNNGV. Trimming took 10 bases from V and 3 from J; bases not matched to a gene: 12. The CDR3 region has the DNA TGTGCCACCCGCGGGGGAAGGAGACTCTACGAGCAGTACTTC. This encodes CATRGGRRLYEQYF.

DNA for the CDR3: TGTGCCAGCAGCCTGCGGGGACAGGGGGCCACAGATACGCAGTATTTT. The encoded protein is CASSLRGQGATDTQYF. V and J are TRBV4-2 and TRBJ2-3, with TRBD1 matching 12 bases. CDR1 LGHNA and CDR2 YNFKEQ come from the germline V gene. J lost 2 bases, V lost 4 bases, and 4 bases had no gene match. This CDR3 comprises 16 residues.

V and J are TRBV10-3 and TRBJ2-7; unclear D gene. This CDR3 region has 17 residues. Germline V gives CDR1 ENHRY, CDR2 SYGVKD. V shed 4 bases and J shed 3 bases, with 22 bases lying between them. CDR3 in amino acids: CAISVVAPEHWVYEQYF. Written as DNA, the CDR3 is TGTGCCATCAGTGTAGTGGCGCCGGAACATTGGGTCTACGAGCAGTACTTC.

This clone was observed once. The genes are TRBV23-1 and TRBJ1-3; D gene uncertain. TRBV23-1 is an ORF, with its function uncertain. V lost 1 base to trimming and J lost 0 bases, with 16 bases between them. The CDR3 loop spans 18 amino acids. CDR3 in DNA: TGCGCCAGCAGTCAATTACGGGTAACCCGGAGCTCTGGAAACACCATATATTTT. Protein sequence: CASSQLRVTRSSGNTIYF.

V usage is TRBV13 and J usage is TRBJ1-3; TRBD1 might be the D (5 bases). The germline V and J ends were trimmed by 0 bases and 7 bases, with 7 bases remaining between them. The CDR3 spans 13 residues. Germline CDR1 and CDR2: PRHDT and FYEKMQ (reference sequence). CDR3: CASSLGRDNTIYF. The CDR3 DNA is TGTGCCAGCAGCTTAGGCAGGGACAACACCATATATTTT.

The chain couples TRBV25-1 to TRBJ2-4, with 7 bases fitting TRBD1. Losses at the gene ends were 9 bases for V and 0 bases for J; bases not matched to a gene: 17. CDR3 length: 18 amino acids. The germline V gene has CDR1 MGHDK and CDR2 SYGVNS. CDR3 nucleotides: TGTGCCAGGACGTCTTCGTCCGGGACAGAGCTAGCCAAAAACATTCAGTACTTC. Its protein product is CARTSSSGTELAKNIQYF.

The chain links TRBV10-1 to TRBJ2-1, with D uncertain. CDR1 is WNHNN and CDR2 is SYGVQD in the germline V gene (reference sequence). The CDR3 totals 15 residues. V gave up 4 bases and J gave up 0 bases, with 10 bases separating them. CDR3 in DNA: TGCGCCAGCAGTGCAGTGCTGGGCTCCTACAATGAGCAGTTCTTC. Translated, it gives CASSAVLGSYNEQFF.

This clone was picked up one time. The gene calls are TRBV27 and TRBJ2-7; possible D gene TRBD1, 6 bases. Germline V gene lookup returns CDR1 MNHEY and CDR2 SMNVEV (reference sequence). The CDR3 runs to 16 residues. The germline V and J ends were trimmed by 3 bases and 0 bases, with 15 bases remaining between them. Written as DNA, the CDR3 is TGTGCCAGCAGTTTCGGGTTGCCAGGGGCCTCCTACGAGCAGTACTTC. It codes for CASSFGLPGASYEQYF.

The chain joins TRBV5-6 to TRBJ2-7; tentative D call: TRBD1 (5 bases). Germline V gene sequence: CDR1 SGHDT, CDR2 YYEEEE. Trimming left V 4 bases short and J 4 bases short, with 15 bases between. The CDR3 spans 14 residues. The CDR3 sequence is CASSAQDIVYEQYF. The DNA for the CDR3 is TGTGCCAGCAGCGCGCAGGACATCGTTTACGAGCAGTACTTC.

The chain employs TRBV5-1 and TRBJ2-7, with 8 nucleotides matching TRBD1. With 6 bases clipped from V and 3 bases from J, the junction kept 5 bases outside the gene matches. The germline gives CDR1 SGHRS, CDR2 YFSETQ. This CDR3 has 13 residues. The CDR3 loop reads CASTYGQGYEQYF. CDR3 nucleotides: TGCGCCAGCACCTACGGACAGGGCTACGAGCAGTACTTC. Looking up the rest from reference TRBV5-1 and TRBJ2-7 gives the full variable domain: KAGVTQTPRYLIKTRGQQVTLSCSPISGHRSVSWYQQTPGQGLQFLFEYFSETQRNKGNFPGRFSGRQFSNSRSEMNVSTLELGDSALYLCASTYGQGYEQYFGPGTRLTVT.

The count of this clone is one. The genes are TRBV2 and TRBJ2-7; 9 bases are shared with TRBD2. Unmatched junction bases numbered 5, after V lost 1 base and J lost 1 base. This CDR3 spans 16 amino acids. Germline V lookup: CDR1 SNHLY, CDR2 FYNNEI. DNA for the CDR3: TGTGCCAGCAGTGAAGGAGCGGGAGGTCCTTCCTACGAGCAGTACTTC. Protein sequence: CASSEGAGGPSYEQYF.